Below are 13 T cell receptor beta chains sequenced from a single sample in a study of identical twins. TCRdb reprocessed the 5' RACE reads with MiXCR, giving one entry per CDR3 protein. The top ten clones hold roughly 12% of a sample with 350,000 to 450,000 distinct CDR3 sequences, less than 20% of them seen once. Sequencing was performed on naive T cells sorted from blood. These receptors came from a middle-aged man in good health.

This clonotype was picked up many times. The chain links TRBV10-3 to TRBJ2-1, with 14 nucleotides matching TRBD2. CDR3 length equals 18 residues. Germline-derived CDR1 and CDR2 are ENHRY and SYGVKD. With V trimmed by 10 bases and J by 2 bases, 13 bases remained unmatched. CDR3 bases: TGTGCCACCTCGGGCTCCGGGACTAGCGGGAGACCCTACAATGAGCAGTTCTTC. It translates to CATSGSGTSGRPYNEQFF.

This clonotype came up a few times. The chain links TRBV20-1 to TRBJ1-1, with D uncertain. Per the germline V gene, CDR1 is DFQATT and CDR2 is SNEGSKA (reference sequence). This CDR3 spans 14 amino acids. V was cut by 0 bases and J by 1 base, with 9 bases left in between. CDR3 sequence: CSARDRLGNTEAFF. The DNA of the CDR3 is TGCAGTGCTAGAGATCGTCTGGGGAACACTGAAGCTTTCTTT.

This clonotype turned up a few times. This chain connects TRBV12-3 or TRBV12-4 to TRBJ2-2; D might be TRBD2 (5 bases). V gave up 6 bases and J gave up 1 base, with 15 bases separating them. The CDR3 is 16 residues long. The CDR3 protein is CASSTPQRMNTGELFF. The CDR3 DNA is TGTGCCAGCAGCACGCCCCAGCGGATGAACACCGGGGAGCTGTTTTTT.

This rearrangement joins TRBV12-3 or TRBV12-4 to TRBJ2-5, with 7 bases lining up with TRBD2. The CDR3 contains 15 residues. V dropped 4 bases and J dropped 5; count of bases not matched to a gene: 10. The CDR3 nucleotides read TGTGCCAGCAGTTCCTTGGGGGGGGAGGGGGAGACCCAGTACTTC. This sequence encodes CASSSLGGEGETQYF.

This clonotype was observed many times. The genes are TRBV20-1 and TRBJ2-1; TRBD1 matches at 7 bases. Trimming cost V 6 bases and J 3 bases; bases outside gene matches: 8. Looked up from germline, CDR1 is DFQATT and CDR2 is SNEGSKA (reference sequence). The CDR3 has 14 residues. CDR3 DNA: TGCAGTGCCCTCGGGCAGGGGGTCTACAATGAGCAGTTCTTC. Translated: CSALGQGVYNEQFF.

In its sample, this clonotype was seen a few times. The J gene is TRBJ2-1, the V gene TRBV3-1, with a weak D call TRBD1 (6 bases). This CDR3 is built from 16 residues. V was pared by 0 bases and J by 1 base, with 10 bases between. CDR1 and CDR2 from the germline V gene are LGHDT and YNNKEL (reference sequence). Here the CDR3 reads CASSQDQGHSYNEQFF. In nucleotides, the CDR3 is TGTGCCAGCAGCCAAGACCAGGGACATTCCTACAATGAGCAGTTCTTC.

This clonotype was observed a few times. The chain joins TRBV29-1 to TRBJ1-2; D might be TRBD1 (6 bases). The CDR3 has 13 amino acids. Germline lookup yields CDR1 SQVTM and CDR2 ANQGSEA. V lost 4 bases, J lost 6 bases, and 15 bases lay in between. CDR3 amino acids: CSVAPLTGNGYTF. The DNA of the CDR3 is TGCAGCGTTGCACCTTTAACAGGGAATGGCTACACCTTC. Filled out from reference TRBV29-1 and TRBJ1-2, the complete variable domain reads SAVISQKPSRDICQRGTSLTIQCQVDSQVTMMFWYRQQPGQSLTLIATANQGSEATYESGFVIDKFPISRPNLTFSTLTVSNMSPEDSSIYLCSVAPLTGNGYTFGSGTRLTVV.

About this clonotype: With a much larger clone just one base away, this may be a read error. Written as DNA, the CDR3 is TGTGCCAGCACCTTAGAAGGGTCGGGGGAACTCTCCTACGAGCAGTACTTC. Residues: CASTLEGSGELSYEQYF. The chain joins TRBV7-9 to TRBJ2-7; possibly TRBD2 for D (6 bases). Per germline, CDR1 SEHNR and CDR2 FQNEAQ (reference sequence). There are 17 residues in the CDR3.

The sample holds many counts of this clonotype. The V and J genes are TRBV27 and TRBJ2-4; TRBD1 aligns across 11 bases. CDR3 size: 17 residues. V shed 5 bases and J 1 base; nucleotides not matched to a gene: 7. CDR1 and CDR2 (germline): MNHEY, SMNVEV (reference sequence). CDR3 residues: CASSTSGQGVAKNIQYF. As DNA, the CDR3 is TGTGCCAGCAGTACCTCGGGACAGGGGGTCGCCAAAAACATTCAGTACTTC.

In this sample, this clonotype turned up a few times. The chain recombines TRBV7-9 with TRBJ2-5; 8 bases are a match to TRBD1. The trim removed 6 bases at V and 2 bases at J, leaving 5 bases unmatched. This CDR3 region has 14 residues. Looked up from germline, CDR1 is SEHNR and CDR2 is FQNEAQ (reference sequence). CDR3 sequence reads: CASSRTGLQETQYF. CDR3 coding DNA: TGTGCCAGCAGTCGGACAGGGCTACAAGAGACCCAGTACTTC.

This clonotype was detected ten times or more. CDR3 sequence: CSARGGIAGTNTEAFF. As DNA, the CDR3 is TGCAGTGCGAGGGGGGGAATCGCGGGGACAAACACTGAAGCTTTCTTT. This chain links TRBV20-1 with TRBJ1-1, with D possibly TRBD1 on 6 matching bases. Germline V gene lookup returns CDR1 DFQATT and CDR2 SNEGSKA (reference sequence). Between the trimmed V and J ends, which lost 6 bases and 2 bases, there was a span of 22 bases. This CDR3 comprises 16 residues.

This clonotype was detected a few times. The chain uses TRBV6-5 and TRBJ1-2, with D unclear. The CDR3 has 14 amino acids. V was trimmed by 2 bases and J by 0 bases, leaving 7 bases between them. Germline assignment: CDR1 MNHEY and CDR2 SVGAGI. The CDR3 DNA follows: TGTGCCAGCAGTTACGGGAATACTAACTATGGCTACACCTTC. This sequence encodes CASSYGNTNYGYTF.

This rearrangement joins TRBV11-2 to TRBJ1-6, with D unresolved. V lost 4 bases to trimming and J lost 8 bases, with 9 bases between them. The length of the CDR3 is 13 residues. The germline V gene has CDR1 SGHAT and CDR2 FQNNGV. CDR3 sequence reads: CASSSLLDSPLHF. The CDR3 region has the DNA TGTGCCAGCAGCTCACTGCTAGATTCACCCCTCCACTTT.